Listed below are T cell receptor beta chains from one sample, sequenced in a study of Graves' ophthalmopathy and Graves' hyperthyroidism. TCRdb used MiXCR to reprocess the multiplex PCR reads, holding one entry per CDR3 protein. The sample lists about 740,000 distinct CDR3 sequences; 35% to 50% were seen once. The sample was peripheral blood. The receptors stem from an adult man with Graves' ophthalmopathy. Both conserved end residues are part of each CDR3. D genes are given only for firm matches. Not all rows give a size; the values are once, few, many and, for expanded clones, a class.

TRBJ1-3,NA,NA,TRBV9,CASSQEVAGNTIYF,TGTGCCAGCAGCCAAGAAGTAGCGGGAAACACCATATATTTT
TRBJ1-1,NA,NA,TRBV20-1,CSAGTGRFTEAFF,TGCAGTGCTGGTACAGGGCGTTTCACTGAAGCTTTCTTT
TRBJ2-7,NA,NA,TRBV7-9,CASSQGPTGRLEQYF,TGTGCCAGCAGCCAAGGGCCGACGGGTCGGCTCGAGCAGTACTTC
TRBJ1-2,many,TRBD1,TRBV19,CASSMGQGAVYGYTF,TGTGCCAGTAGTATGGGACAGGGGGCTGTCTATGGCTACACCTTC
TRBJ1-1,NA,TRBD1,TRBV29-1,CSVGGQGVVNTEAFF,TGCAGCGTTGGCGGACAGGGGGTTGTGAACACTGAAGCTTTCTTT
TRBJ2-2,many,NA,TRBV10-3,CAISERGDVGELFF,TGTGCCATCAGTGAACGGGGCGATGTCGGGGAGCTGTTTTTT
TRBJ2-5,NA,NA,TRBV20-1,CSAPDRRTQYF,TGCAGTGCTCCCGACCGGAGGACCCAGTACTTC
TRBJ1-3,few,NA,TRBV20-1,CSASSVGNTIYF,TGCAGTGCTAGTTCAGTTGGAAACACCATATATTTT
TRBJ1-1,many,NA,TRBV29-1,CSVSGGGGKAEAFF,TGCAGCGTGAGCGGGGGGGGAGGTAAGGCTGAAGCTTTCTTT
TRBJ2-5,NA,TRBD2,TRBV24-1,CATSDFSLAGAQETQYF,TGTGCCACCAGTGATTTTTCACTAGCGGGAGCCCAAGAGACCCAGTACTTC
TRBJ2-7,NA,NA,TRBV9,CASSVAVWGEQYF,TGTGCCAGCAGCGTTGCCGTTTGGGGGGAGCAGTACTTC
TRBJ1-4,NA,NA,TRBV10-2,CASSESSFGKLFF,TGCGCCAGCAGTGAGTCGAGTTTCGGGAAACTGTTTTTT
TRBJ2-3,few,TRBD2,TRBV10-3,CAISPGTSDTDTQYF,TGTGCCATCAGCCCCGGGACTAGCGACACAGATACGCAGTATTTT
TRBJ1-5,few,NA,TRBV19,CASSMDLHQPQHF,TGTGCCAGTAGTATGGACTTGCATCAGCCCCAGCATTTT
TRBJ2-2,NA,NA,TRBV7-9,CASRWGTGELFF,TGTGCCAGCAGATGGGGCACCGGGGAGCTGTTTTTT
TRBJ1-1,NA,NA,TRBV7-9,CASSPGYSDTEAFF,TGTGCCAGCAGTCCAGGGTATTCGGACACTGAAGCTTTCTTT
TRBJ2-2,NA,NA,TRBV25-1,CASTQPIGTGYNTGELFF,TGTGCCAGCACCCAACCCATCGGGACCGGATATAACACCGGGGAGCTGTTTTTT
TRBJ2-5,NA,NA,TRBV19,CASSWDHQQETQYF,TGTGCCAGTAGCTGGGACCATCAACAGGAGACCCAGTACTTC
TRBJ1-6,many,NA,TRBV10-3,CAIRRAAGESPLHF,TGTGCCATCAGACGGGCGGCAGGAGAGTCACCCCTCCACTTT
TRBJ2-7,few,NA,TRBV10-3,CASTKGDGSYEQYF,TGTGCCAGCACCAAAGGGGACGGTTCCTACGAGCAGTACTTC
TRBJ1-2,NA,TRBD1,TRBV10-3,CAISEVGQLGPPGGYTF,TGTGCCATCAGTGAAGTGGGACAGCTTGGACCTCCGGGGGGCTACACCTTC
TRBJ1-1,few,NA,TRBV5-1,CASSRWGPNNMNTEAFF,TGCGCCAGCAGCCGGTGGGGACCAAATAACATGAACACTGAAGCTTTCTTT
TRBJ2-7,NA,TRBD2,TRBV7-9,CASSRGTSGSGVYEQYF,TGTGCCAGCAGCCGCGGGACTAGCGGGAGTGGCGTCTACGAGCAGTACTTC
TRBJ1-2,few,NA,TRBV9,CASSVGGGGGYTF,TGTGCCAGCAGTGTAGGGGGGGGCGGTGGCTACACCTTC
TRBJ2-2,NA,NA,TRBV25-1,CASSQASDRNTGELFF,TGCGCCAGCAGCCAAGCGAGTGACAGGAACACCGGGGAGCTGTTTTTT
TRBJ2-7,few,TRBD1,TRBV24-1,CASRIRTGVGEQYF,TGTGCCAGCAGAATCAGGACAGGGGTGGGCGAGCAGTACTTC
TRBJ2-7,NA,TRBD1,TRBV7-9,CASSQGTGSYEQYF,TGTGCCAGCAGCCAAGGGACAGGCTCCTACGAGCAGTACTTC
TRBJ1-6,NA,NA,TRBV2,CASRDSLYSPLHF,TGTGCCAGCAGGGACAGCTTATATTCACCCCTCCACTTT
TRBJ2-7,few,TRBD2,TRBV7-9,CASSLTAGDYEQYF,TGTGCCAGCAGCTTAACAGCGGGAGATTACGAGCAGTACTTC
TRBJ1-1,NA,NA,TRBV10-1,CASVEDPAGNTEAFF,TGCGCCAGCGTTGAAGATCCAGCAGGGAACACTGAAGCTTTCTTT
TRBJ1-2,NA,TRBD1,TRBV7-2,CASSVTTGRYGYTF,TGTGCCAGCAGCGTTACGACAGGGCGCTATGGCTACACCTTC
TRBJ1-6,NA,TRBD1,TRBV4-1,CASSQDKGGNSPLHF,TGCGCCAGCAGCCAAGACAAAGGGGGCAATTCACCCCTCCACTTT
TRBJ2-5,NA,TRBD1,TRBV15,CATSRGDRGLETQYF,TGTGCCACCAGCAGAGGGGACAGGGGGCTCGAGACCCAGTACTTC
TRBJ1-2,many,TRBD1,TRBV20-1,CSALRGSGRGYTF,TGCAGTGCTCTCAGGGGGTCTGGACGTGGCTACACCTTC
TRBJ2-5,NA,NA,TRBV2,CASSVAGARETQYF,TGTGCCAGCAGCGTTGCGGGGGCGCGGGAGACCCAGTACTTC
TRBJ2-5,NA,NA,TRBV6-5,CASSYSGTPQETQYF,TGTGCCAGCAGTTACTCTGGCACACCCCAAGAGACCCAGTACTTC
TRBJ1-1,few,TRBD1,TRBV5-1,CASSLVGTGVNTEAFF,TGCGCCAGCAGCTTGGTCGGGACAGGGGTGAACACTGAAGCTTTCTTT
TRBJ1-1,NA,TRBD1,TRBV5-4,CASGSRDRGPTEAFF,TGTGCCAGCGGCTCACGGGACAGGGGGCCCACTGAAGCTTTCTTT
TRBJ1-4,NA,NA,TRBV10-3,CAISESSMVAGKLFF,TGTGCCATCAGTGAGTCATCGATGGTCGCAGGAAAACTGTTTTTT
TRBJ2-5,NA,NA,TRBV11-2,CASSLNLAKETQYF,TGTGCCAGCAGCTTAAATCTAGCCAAGGAGACCCAGTACTTC
TRBJ2-2,few,TRBD2,TRBV10-3,CAISEELAGLNTGELFF,TGTGCCATCAGTGAGGAACTAGCGGGGCTGAACACCGGGGAGCTGTTTTTT
TRBJ2-7,few,NA,TRBV11-2,CASSLIGRVSYEQYF,TGTGCCAGCAGCTTAATTGGCAGGGTCTCCTACGAGCAGTACTTC
TRBJ2-5,NA,TRBD2,TRBV7-2,CASSRPGTSGRRRETQYF,TGTGCCAGCAGCCGCCCCGGGACTAGCGGGAGGAGACGTGAGACCCAGTACTTC
TRBJ2-5,NA,NA,TRBV25-1,CASSDSAGASQETQYF,TGTGCCAGCAGTGATAGTGCCGGGGCTAGCCAAGAGACCCAGTACTTC
TRBJ2-7,once,TRBD2,TRBV18,CASSPTRLAIYEQYF,TGTGCCAGCTCACCAACGAGACTAGCCATCTACGAGCAGTACTTC
TRBJ2-7,NA,NA,TRBV29-1,CSGQNTYEQYF,TGCAGCGGACAGAACACCTACGAGCAGTACTTC
TRBJ2-2,few,TRBD2,TRBV25-1,CASSGRLAGLASNTGELFF,TGTGCCAGTAGTGGCAGACTAGCGGGACTAGCTTCGAACACCGGGGAGCTGTTTTTT